A selection of T cell receptor beta chains follows, all from one sample in a study of T cells in Graves' hyperthyroidism and ophthalmopathy. TCRdb used MiXCR to reprocess the multiplex PCR reads, holding one entry per CDR3 protein. The sample carries around 580,000 distinct CDR3 sequences, 16% recorded once. The material sequenced was blood. These receptors were obtained from a woman in her late teens or twenties with Graves' hyperthyroidism. Both conserved end residues are part of each CDR3.

TRBJ2-5 TRBV20-1 CSALPGTQETQYF
TRBJ2-5 TRBV19 CASRAGQGLQTQYF
TRBJ1-4 TRBV18 CASSRTNAATNEKLFF
TRBJ2-1 TRBV12-3/TRBV12-4 CASRGQGSGGGFSEQFF
TRBJ2-2 TRBV24-1 CATSEEREAGELFF
TRBJ1-3 TRBV7-9 CASSLKSGSGNTIYF
TRBJ2-3 TRBV27 CASSFSAGPFTDTQYF
TRBJ1-6 TRBV20-1 CSARKGWDRGANSPLHF
TRBJ1-5 TRBV2 CASSAWGSGNQPQHF
TRBJ2-4 TRBV7-9 CASSSPDPLAKNIQYF
TRBJ1-1 TRBV20-1 CSARDMNTEAFF
TRBJ2-1 TRBV12-3/TRBV12-4 CASSFGRYYNEQFF
TRBJ1-1 TRBV7-9 CASSSAETKHTEAFF
TRBJ2-1 TRBV13 CASSALRRGLPYNGQFF
TRBJ2-7 TRBV7-9 CASSPHSGSGYEQYF
TRBJ1-5 TRBV19 CASQIRDTSNQPQHF
TRBJ2-7 TRBV6-2/TRBV6-3 CASSRDRGRYEQYF
TRBJ2-1 TRBV12-3/TRBV12-4 CASSLRGVDEQFF
TRBJ2-5 TRBV7-9 CASSLGMGRQETQYF
TRBJ1-4 TRBV11-2 CASSVGTGDNEKLFF
TRBJ1-1 TRBV20-1 CSARGPPSGTEAFF
TRBJ2-7 TRBV19 CASSIGGQGSYEQYF
TRBJ1-2 TRBV19 CASVTGAGGYTF
TRBJ2-7 TRBV6-2/TRBV6-3 CASSGTQAYEQYF
TRBJ2-7 TRBV7-9 CASSLGGERYVAEQYF
TRBJ1-5 TRBV15 CATSREYQPQHF
TRBJ1-4 TRBV12-5 CASGPGTGEEKLFF
TRBJ2-5 TRBV24-1 CATSVQGETQYF
TRBJ2-3 TRBV6-1 CASRTSGTGGLDTQYF
TRBJ2-7 TRBV18 CASSPGGGIREQYF
TRBJ1-1 TRBV11-2 CASSPPTGRAFF
TRBJ2-5 TRBV10-3 CAAGLADQETQYF
TRBJ1-1 TRBV11-2 CASSLLVLNTEAFF
TRBJ2-5 TRBV3-1 CASSHSLGGNREAQYF
TRBJ2-7 TRBV27 CASRKGTSGSYEQYF
TRBJ1-5 TRBV18 CASSPRVEGNQPQHF
TRBJ1-1 TRBV2 CASRALRGKQEAFF
TRBJ2-5 TRBV4-3 CASSQETGNLEETQYF
TRBJ2-1 TRBV2 CASSGTSDPINEQFF